The clone carrying this T cell receptor beta chain has more than one count but fewer than ten. Researchers attached unique molecular identifiers to individual cDNA molecules. TCRdb itself ran the 5' RACE reads through MiXCR, one entry per CDR3 protein. Found here are approximately 46,000 distinct CDR3 sequences, 20% to 25% of them singletons; the top ten hold around 5%. The data derive from a study of early T cells in non-severe SARS-CoV-2 infection. Per germline, CDR1 SGHAT and CDR2 FQNNGV. V lost 4 bases and J 4 bases, leaving 17 bases between the germline ends. This CDR3 is 15 amino acids long. The TCR sequence derives from an adult who was a healthcare worker with PCR-confirmed SARS-CoV-2 infection or an uninfected control (not recorded which). The sample here was whole blood, taken at baseline. The rearrangement joins TRBV11-2 to TRBJ2-7; D may be TRBD1 (6 bases). CDR3 loop: CASSSVGQGKYEQYF. CDR3 sequence (DNA): TGTGCCAGCAGCTCCGTGGGGCAGGGGAAGTACGAGCAGTACTTC.